The rows below give T cell receptor beta chains drawn from one sample of a study of OX40 agonist ivuxolimab in advanced cancers. The table came from immunoSEQ multiplex PCR; TCRdb's copy has only in-frame clones and leaves some out. Of around 78,000 clones listed, roughly 80% are singletons. Here the sequenced sample was CD4+ or CD8+ T cells sorted from blood, taken in a trial of the OX40 agonist ivuxolimab. The receptor set was obtained from an adult with an advanced solid tumor such as melanoma, head and neck, liver or kidney cancer. Both conserved end residues are part of each CDR3. Each record gives: D gene, clone size, V gene, J gene, CDR3 protein, CDR3 DNA. D genes are given only for firm matches. Clone size appears in some rows only: once, few, many, or a class for an expanded clone.

>-|-|TRBV7-2|TRBJ2-5
CASSFPGTSEYF
TGTGCCAGCAGCTTCCCCGGTACCTCGGAATACTTC
>-|-|TRBV6-6|TRBJ1-6
CATGGYNSPLHF
TGTGCCACGGGGGGCTATAATTCACCCCTCCACTTT
>TRBD1|-|TRBV9|TRBJ1-2
CASSPSGSRQGKDGYTF
TGTGCCAGCAGTCCCTCCGGGTCGCGACAGGGTAAGGATGGCTACACCTTC
>-|few|TRBV7-2|TRBJ2-7
CASSLVANSGDEQYF
TGTGCCAGCAGCTTAGTAGCAAACTCTGGCGACGAGCAGTACTTC
>-|-|TRBV5-4|TRBJ2-2
CASSQPSGSTGELFF
TGTGCCAGCAGCCAACCTAGTGGGAGCACCGGGGAGCTGTTTTTT
>-|-|TRBV6-6|TRBJ1-2
CASSSGSYGYTF
TGTGCCAGCAGTTCGGGCAGCTATGGCTACACCTTC
>-|-|TRBV7-2|TRBJ2-7
CASSQDYRSYEQYF
TGTGCCAGCAGCCAGGACTACCGATCCTACGAGCAGTACTTC
>-|-|TRBV29-1|TRBJ1-6
CSVVLGPNSPLHF
TGCAGCGTTGTTCTGGGACCCAATTCACCCCTCCACTTT
>-|few|TRBV7-2|TRBJ1-4
CASRAQSATNEKLFF
TGTGCCAGCAGAGCCCAGAGTGCAACTAATGAAAAACTGTTTTTT
>-|-|TRBV21-1|TRBJ2-7
CASSKGGRRDSYEQYF
TGTGCCAGCAGCAAAGGGGGGCGACGGGACTCCTACGAGCAGTACTTC
>TRBD2|-|TRBV6-5|TRBJ2-7
CASRRLAANSYEQYF
TGTGCCAGCAGAAGGCTAGCGGCAAACTCCTACGAGCAGTACTTC
>-|-|TRBV2|TRBJ1-5
CASSESQVNQPQHF
TGTGCCAGCAGTGAATCGCAGGTCAATCAGCCCCAGCATTTT
>-|-|TRBV5-5|TRBJ1-2
CASSFRWQVHYGYTF
TGTGCCAGCAGCTTTCGGTGGCAGGTCCACTATGGCTACACCTTC
>TRBD1|-|TRBV7-8|TRBJ2-7
CASSVEKPGQERYLSYEQYF
TGTGCCAGCAGCGTAGAGAAACCGGGACAGGAACGCTACCTATCCTACGAGCAGTACTTC
>TRBD1|few|TRBV5-1|TRBJ1-6
CASSLGQGDASSLHF
TGCGCCAGCAGCTTGGGACAGGGGGACGCTTCGTCCCTCCACTTT
>TRBD1|-|TRBV6-5|TRBJ1-6
CASSQTGDVGSPLHF
TGTGCCAGCAGTCAGACAGGGGATGTCGGTTCACCCCTCCACTTT
>TRBD1|-|TRBV9|TRBJ1-6
CASSAPNSGGGHLNSPLHF
TGTGCCAGCAGCGCGCCGAATTCAGGGGGGGGCCATCTGAATTCACCCCTCCACTTT
>TRBD2|-|TRBV7-2|TRBJ2-1
CASSFFSGKYNEQFF
TGTGCCAGCAGCTTCTTTAGCGGGAAATACAATGAGCAGTTCTTC
>TRBD2|-|TRBV2|TRBJ2-5
CASSEAGLAGEETQYF
TGTGCCAGCAGTGAAGCGGGACTAGCGGGGGAAGAGACCCAGTACTTC
>-|-|TRBV11-3|TRBJ2-7
CASSPSTIILGKYEQYF
TGTGCCAGCAGCCCTTCGACAATAATATTGGGGAAATACGAGCAGTACTTC
>-|-|TRBV25-1|TRBJ1-2
CASTPADRFYGYTF
TGTGCCAGCACCCCAGCGGACAGATTCTATGGCTACACCTTC
>-|-|TRBV6-5|TRBJ2-5
CASSYSFDVETQYF
TGTGCCAGCAGTTACTCATTTGATGTGGAGACCCAGTACTTC
>-|-|TRBV7-9|TRBJ1-5
CASSFTGAADDQPQHF
TGTGCCAGCAGCTTCACGGGGGCTGCTGATGATCAGCCCCAGCATTTT
>TRBD1|few|TRBV5-1|TRBJ1-4
CASSTWGQVNEKLFF
TGCGCCAGCAGCACATGGGGACAGGTTAATGAAAAACTGTTTTTT
>TRBD2|-|TRBV19|TRBJ2-5
CASSILAGSQETQYF
TGTGCCAGTAGTATCCTAGCGGGGAGCCAAGAGACCCAGTACTTC
>-|-|TRBV9|TRBJ1-2
CASSEGVNWNYGYTF
TGTGCCAGCAGCGAGGGGGTCAACTGGAACTATGGCTACACCTTC
>TRBD2|-|TRBV9|TRBJ2-7
CASSGRIAGGNEQYF
TGTGCCAGCAGCGGACGAATAGCGGGAGGTAATGAGCAGTACTTC